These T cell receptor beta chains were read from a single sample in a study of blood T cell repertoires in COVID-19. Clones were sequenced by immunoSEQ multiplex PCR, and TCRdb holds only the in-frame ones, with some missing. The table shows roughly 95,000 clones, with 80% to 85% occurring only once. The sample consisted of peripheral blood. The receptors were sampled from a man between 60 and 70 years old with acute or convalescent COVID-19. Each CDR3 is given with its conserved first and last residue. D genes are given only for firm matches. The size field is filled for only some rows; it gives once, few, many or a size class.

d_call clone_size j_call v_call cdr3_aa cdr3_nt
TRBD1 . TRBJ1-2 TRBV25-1 CASSDDPRTGRGGYTF TGTGCCAGCAGTGATGACCCTAGGACAGGGAGGGGTGGCTACACCTTC
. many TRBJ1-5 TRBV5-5 CASTWGQTNQPQHF TGTGCCAGCACCTGGGGACAAACCAATCAGCCCCAGCATTTT
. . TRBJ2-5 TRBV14 CASSQPGQETQYF TGTGCCAGCAGCCAACCGGGGCAAGAGACCCAGTACTTC
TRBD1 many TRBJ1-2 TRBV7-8 CASSLRDRAANYGYTF TGTGCCAGCAGCTTGCGAGACAGGGCCGCTAACTATGGCTACACCTTC
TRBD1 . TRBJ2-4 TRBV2 CASRRPGQGLAKNIQYF TGTGCCAGCAGGCGTCCGGGACAGGGGTTAGCCAAAAACATTCAGTACTTC
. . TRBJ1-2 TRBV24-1 CATSDFPHSYGYTF TGTGCCACCAGTGATTTCCCTCACAGCTATGGCTACACCTTC
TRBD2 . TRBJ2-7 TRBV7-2 CASSLEVSGGILSYEQYF TGTGCCAGCAGCTTAGAGGTTAGCGGGGGAATCCTCTCCTACGAGCAGTACTTC
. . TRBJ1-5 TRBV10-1 CASSGGNNQPQHF TGCGCCAGCAGTGGAGGAAATAATCAGCCCCAGCATTTT
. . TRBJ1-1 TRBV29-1 CSVTTALNTEAFF TGCAGCGTTACGACAGCTTTGAACACTGAAGCTTTCTTT
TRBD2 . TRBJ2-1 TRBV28 CASRLAPTYNEQFF TGTGCCAGCAGACTAGCGCCAACCTACAATGAGCAGTTCTTC
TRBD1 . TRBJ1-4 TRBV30 CAWSENRGPNEKLFF TGTGCCTGGAGCGAAAACAGGGGGCCTAATGAAAAACTGTTTTTT
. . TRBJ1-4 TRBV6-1 CASSEGGLEEKLFF TGTGCCAGCAGTGAAGGGGGGCTGGAGGAAAAACTGTTTTTT